This TCR beta chain was recorded in a study of PD-1 blockade in classical Hodgkin lymphoma (TCRdb year 2020). About the study as a whole: Nivolumab dosing was 3 mg/kg intravenously every 2 weeks, continuing until either disease progression or unacceptable toxicity. To define a peripheral blood immune signature of response to PD-1 blockade in classical Hodgkin lymphoma, the study combined TCR beta sequencing with CyTOF.

The Qiagen DNeasy kit was used to extract genomic DNA both from unsorted PBMCs and from the negatively selected CD4+ and CD8+ fractions. TCR beta CDR3 regions were amplified by immunoSEQ multiplex PCR using primers annealing to V and J segments. A synthetic immune receptor repertoire was used to minimize amplification bias, and any remaining bias was removed computationally after sequencing. The authors' pipeline ran thus. Repertoire diversity was quantified as the Shannon entropy index using custom Python scripts. The unsorted, CD4+ and CD8+ repertoires were each analyzed separately, with the exception of combined analyses, where CD4+ and CD8+ sequences were merged in silico. Clonal expansion was defined as a frequency increase of at least 2-fold after treatment compared with C1D1, and clones undetected at baseline were assigned a pseudocount of 0.5. Singleton clones were defined as clones with 0 or 1 copy at C1D1, and non-singleton clones were defined as clones with 2 or more copies. Clones expanded in unsorted samples were labelled as CD4+, CD8+ or unknown by matching protein sequences in sorted samples from the same patient. Wilcoxon tests were applied to paired samples to test diversity changes from C1D1 to C4D1. TCRdb holds this immuneACCESS table with in-frame rearrangements only. Some clones are missing; in checked studies, unresolved V genes explain under half, and the rest has no known cause. The DNA was the basis for D and trimming; V, J and clone size are from that table. Here the sample has about 2,500 clones; around 64% occur a single time. Of the sample, 60% to 80% falls within the top ten clones.

The study at large found these results: Diversity was lower in patients who began nivolumab less than 1 year after ASCT, so these patients were left out of later analyses to avoid confounding by immune reconstitution. The study was restricted to a single clinical trial cohort, and the causes of repertoire differences, possibly disease activity or prior therapy, were left undefined. Among trial patients, those achieving complete response had baseline diversity similar to that of newly diagnosed patients, while diversity was significantly lower in partial responders and progressors. A significant rise by C4D1 was seen in CD4+ but not CD8+ TCR diversity (p=0.0027 vs p=0.16), with the rise being most apparent in complete responders (p=0.02). Baseline TCR diversity was reported as lower in newly diagnosed patients than in healthy donors, and lower still in relapsed/refractory patients.

The sample's time point label, decoded: cycle 4 day 1 (C4D1), after more than five weeks of nivolumab. Every trial patient had relapsed after autologous stem cell transplantation, and cohorts A, B and C differed in prior brentuximab vedotin exposure. CD8+ T cells were purified from thawed PBMCs by magnetic negative selection with a Miltenyi CD8+ T cell isolation kit. The trial cohort comprised roughly 50 patients with relapsed/refractory classical Hodgkin lymphoma whose best overall responses were complete response, partial response or progressive disease. In the multi-cohort phase II CheckMate 205 trial, trial patients received single-agent nivolumab. An independent review committee assessed best overall response using the 2007 International Working Group response criteria. Trial PBMCs were collected just before the start of nivolumab (C1D1) and during therapy at cycle 2 day 1 and cycle 4 day 1. Peripheral blood was collected in 8 mL Vacutainer Cell Preparation Tubes, from which PBMCs were isolated by centrifugation and then cryopreserved. Purified CD4+ and CD8+ fractions were generated only in cases for which an additional PBMC sample was available. On LS columns in a quadroMACS separator, the magnetically labelled cells were depleted, and the flow-through was collected as the purified fraction.

The CDR3, from cysteine to phenylalanine, totals 14 residues. Kept here is only the CDR3 DNA, which spans 42 bases and is read in frame from base 1. Reading the germline V gene gives CDR1 SNHLY and CDR2 FYNNEI. Clipping removes 2 bases from V and 6 bases from J, with 6 as the unmatched junction base count. With respect to this clone: Its antigen is unknown. No much larger clonotype is one base removed from it; base qualities were not supplied.

This specimen consisted of CD8+ T cells from blood, obtained before the fourth cycle of nivolumab. Rearrangement joined TRBV2 to TRBJ1-2; 7 bases in the junction line up with TRBD1. The receptor's source is a human donor with classical Hodgkin lymphoma. The CDR3 here reads CASSEQTGLDGYTF. The nucleotides read TGTGCCAGCAGTGAACAGACAGGGTTAGATGGCTACACCTTC.